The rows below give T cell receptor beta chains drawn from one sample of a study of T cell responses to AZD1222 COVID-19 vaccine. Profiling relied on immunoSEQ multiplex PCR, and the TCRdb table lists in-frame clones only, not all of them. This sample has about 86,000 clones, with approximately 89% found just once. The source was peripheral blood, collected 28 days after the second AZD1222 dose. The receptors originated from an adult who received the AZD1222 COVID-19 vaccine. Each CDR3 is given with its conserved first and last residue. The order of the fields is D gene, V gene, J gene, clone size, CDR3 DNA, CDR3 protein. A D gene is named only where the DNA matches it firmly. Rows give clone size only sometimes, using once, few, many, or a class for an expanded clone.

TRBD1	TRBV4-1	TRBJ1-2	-	TGCGCCAGCAGCCAAGGTGCAGGGGGCATCTATGGCTACACCTTC	CASSQGAGGIYGYTF
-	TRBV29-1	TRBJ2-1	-	TGCAGCCCTCGCCGGGCCCAATCGAAGGATGAGCAGTTCTTC	CSPRRAQSKDEQFF
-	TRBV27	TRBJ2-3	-	TGTGCCAGCCGAGCGGTCGCTAGCACAGATACGCAGTATTTT	CASRAVASTDTQYF
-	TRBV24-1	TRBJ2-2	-	TGTGCCACCAGAGGGGGGCTTTATGGCCCGAACACCGGGGAGCTGTTTTTT	CATRGGLYGPNTGELFF
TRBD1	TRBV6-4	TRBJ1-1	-	TGTGCCAGCAGTGAGTCAAACAGGGGGCCAAGCACTGAAGCTTTCTTT	CASSESNRGPSTEAFF
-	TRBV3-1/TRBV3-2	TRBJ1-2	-	TGTGCCAGCAGCCAAGATTGGAGACAAGACTATGGCTACACCTTC	CASSQDWRQDYGYTF
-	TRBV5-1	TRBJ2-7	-	TGCGCCTGCGGGAAGGGTAACTACGAGCAGTACTTC	CACGKGNYEQYF
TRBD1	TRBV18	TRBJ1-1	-	TGTGCCAGTCTGGGACAGTTAAACACTGAAGCTTTCTTT	CASLGQLNTEAFF
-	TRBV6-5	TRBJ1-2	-	TGTGCCAGCAGTTGGGGGGAAAGTTATGGCTACACCTTC	CASSWGESYGYTF
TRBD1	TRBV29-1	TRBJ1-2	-	TGCAGCGTTGCCGACAGGGAGGGCTACACCTTC	CSVADREGYTF
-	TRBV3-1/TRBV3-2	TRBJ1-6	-	TGTGCCAGCAGCCAAGGAGGGACGTCCTTCTATAATTCACCCCTCCACTTT	CASSQGGTSFYNSPLHF
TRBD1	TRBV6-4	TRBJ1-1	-	TGTGCCAGCAGCCGGGACAGGTTCTCTGAAGCTTTCTTT	CASSRDRFSEAFF
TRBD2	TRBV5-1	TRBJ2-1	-	TGCGCCAGCAGCTTGGACCGGGGGGAGCCTAACAATGAGCAGTTCTTC	CASSLDRGEPNNEQFF
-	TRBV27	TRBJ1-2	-	TGTGCCAGCAGTTTATCGAAAACAGGAACAGATGGCTACACCTTC	CASSLSKTGTDGYTF
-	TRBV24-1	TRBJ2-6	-	TGTGCCACCGGCGGGGAGGCAGGCTACTCTGGGGCCAACGTCCTGACTTTC	CATGGEAGYSGANVLTF
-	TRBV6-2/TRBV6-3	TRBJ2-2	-	TGTGCCAGCAGTTACTCCCCCGGGACGACGAACACCGGGGAGCTGTTTTTT	CASSYSPGTTNTGELFF
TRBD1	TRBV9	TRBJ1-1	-	TGTGCCAGCAGCGGGACAGGGGGATTCACTGAAGCTTTCTTT	CASSGTGGFTEAFF
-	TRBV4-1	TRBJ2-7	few	TGCGCCAGCAGCCAAGGGGCGGGGTACGAGCAGTACTTC	CASSQGAGYEQYF
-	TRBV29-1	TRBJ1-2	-	TGCAGCGTTGAGAGATCTTATGGCTACACCTTC	CSVERSYGYTF
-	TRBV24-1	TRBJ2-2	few	TGTGCCACCAGTGACTCGGACCGAAACACCGGGGAGCTGTTTTTT	CATSDSDRNTGELFF
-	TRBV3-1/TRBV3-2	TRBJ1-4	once	TGTGCCAGCAGCCAAGAAGGGCTCGAAAAACTGTTTTTT	CASSQEGLEKLFF
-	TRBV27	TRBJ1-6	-	TGTGCCAGCAGTTTAGGTTATAATTCACCCCTCCACTTT	CASSLGYNSPLHF
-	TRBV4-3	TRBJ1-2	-	TGCGCCAGCAGCCAAGATTGGGGTTGGGGCTATGGCTACACCTTC	CASSQDWGWGYGYTF
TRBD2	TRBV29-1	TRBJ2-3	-	TGCAGCGTTGACGCTCCTAGCGGGGGGGCTGGATTAGATACGCAGTATTTT	CSVDAPSGGAGLDTQYF
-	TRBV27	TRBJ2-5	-	TGTGCCAGCAGGCCCGGGACGGGGCAAGAGACCCAGTACTTC	CASRPGTGQETQYF
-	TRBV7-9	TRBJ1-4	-	TGTGCCAGCAGCCTGGGGGGTGAAAAACTGTTTTTT	CASSLGGEKLFF
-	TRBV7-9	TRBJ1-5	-	TGTGCCAGCAGCTTAGAAGGTTGGAATCAGCCCCAGCATTTT	CASSLEGWNQPQHF
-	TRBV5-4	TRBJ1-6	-	TGTGCCAGCAGCTTGGGAATAGGAGGGGCGCGGAATAATTCACCCCTCCACTTT	CASSLGIGGARNNSPLHF
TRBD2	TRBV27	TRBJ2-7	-	TGTGCCAGCAGTTCCTCCGAGACTAGCGGGGCGATGTACGAGCAGTACTTC	CASSSSETSGAMYEQYF
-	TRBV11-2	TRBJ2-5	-	TGTGCCAGCAGCTTAGATCTAGGGACCCAGTACTTC	CASSLDLGTQYF
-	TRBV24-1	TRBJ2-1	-	TGTGCCACCAGTGATTCACAGGGTACCGTAAGCTATGAGCAGTTCTTC	CATSDSQGTVSYEQFF
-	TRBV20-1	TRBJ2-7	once	TGCAGTGGTACCCCACAATACGAGCAGTACTTC	CSGTPQYEQYF
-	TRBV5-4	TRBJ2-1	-	TGTGCCAGCAGCCCTTACCCCGGGTCATCCTACAATGAGCAGTTCTTC	CASSPYPGSSYNEQFF
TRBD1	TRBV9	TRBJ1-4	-	TGTGCCAGCAGCTCCCTGCAGGGGGCCCCTGCAACTAATGAAAAACTGTTTTTT	CASSSLQGAPATNEKLFF
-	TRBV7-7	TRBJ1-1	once	TGTGCTAGCAGCTCCCTGACTACTGAAGCTTTCTTT	CASSSLTTEAFF
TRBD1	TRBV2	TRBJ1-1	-	TGTGCCAGCAGCAAAGCCGCCTACACCCCGCCACAGGGGGTGGTCCTTGGCACTGAAGCTTTCTTT	CASSKAAYTPPQGVVLGTEAFF
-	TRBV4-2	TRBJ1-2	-	TGTGCCAGCAGCCAAGAAACTGGACGTAACTATGGCTACACCTTC	CASSQETGRNYGYTF
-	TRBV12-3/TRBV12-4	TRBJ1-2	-	TGTGCCAGCAGTTTGGGACAAGGGGACACCTTC	CASSLGQGDTF
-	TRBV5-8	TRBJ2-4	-	TGTGCCAGCAGCTTGAGTAGAGACACGCTGGCCCAGTACTTC	CASSLSRDTLAQYF
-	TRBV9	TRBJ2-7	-	TGTGCCAGCAGCGAGGGCGGTGTATACTCCTACGAGCAGTACTTC	CASSEGGVYSYEQYF
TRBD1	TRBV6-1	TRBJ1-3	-	TGTGCCAGCAGTGAACTCGGCAGGGGGTCTGGAAACACCATATATTTT	CASSELGRGSGNTIYF
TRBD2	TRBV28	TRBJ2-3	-	TGTGCCAGCAGGGCGGGGGAGGGCACAGATACGCAGTATTTT	CASRAGEGTDTQYF
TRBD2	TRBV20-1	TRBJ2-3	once	TGCAGTGCTAGTAGCGGGGGGGCCTTCACAGATACGCAGTATTTT	CSASSGGAFTDTQYF
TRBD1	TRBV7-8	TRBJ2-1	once	TGTGCCAGCAGCTCGGCCGGGACAGGGGCAGTTGAGCAGTTCTTC	CASSSAGTGAVEQFF
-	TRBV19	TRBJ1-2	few	TGTGCCAGTAGTCCTACAGGGTCGCGAGGCTACACCTTC	CASSPTGSRGYTF
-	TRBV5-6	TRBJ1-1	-	TGTGCCAGCAGCTTCATCGGGGGCCGGGACACTGAAGCTTTCTTT	CASSFIGGRDTEAFF
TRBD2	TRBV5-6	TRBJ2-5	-	TGTGCCAGCAGCCCCGGGACTAGCCAAGAGACCCAGTACTTC	CASSPGTSQETQYF
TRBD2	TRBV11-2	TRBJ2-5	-	TGTGCCAGCAGCTCCAGCCCGGGACTAGGGGAAGAGACCCAGTACTTC	CASSSSPGLGEETQYF